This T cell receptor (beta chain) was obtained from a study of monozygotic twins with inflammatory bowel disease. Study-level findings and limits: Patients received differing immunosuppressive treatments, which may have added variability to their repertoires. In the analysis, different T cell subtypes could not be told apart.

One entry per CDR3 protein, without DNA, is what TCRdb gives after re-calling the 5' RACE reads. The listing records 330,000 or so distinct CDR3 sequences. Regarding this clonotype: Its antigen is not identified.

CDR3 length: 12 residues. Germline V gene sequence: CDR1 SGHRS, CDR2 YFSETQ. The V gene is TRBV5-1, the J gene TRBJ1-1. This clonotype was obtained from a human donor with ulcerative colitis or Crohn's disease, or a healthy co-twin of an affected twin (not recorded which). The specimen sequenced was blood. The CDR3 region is CASQEPAGEAFF.